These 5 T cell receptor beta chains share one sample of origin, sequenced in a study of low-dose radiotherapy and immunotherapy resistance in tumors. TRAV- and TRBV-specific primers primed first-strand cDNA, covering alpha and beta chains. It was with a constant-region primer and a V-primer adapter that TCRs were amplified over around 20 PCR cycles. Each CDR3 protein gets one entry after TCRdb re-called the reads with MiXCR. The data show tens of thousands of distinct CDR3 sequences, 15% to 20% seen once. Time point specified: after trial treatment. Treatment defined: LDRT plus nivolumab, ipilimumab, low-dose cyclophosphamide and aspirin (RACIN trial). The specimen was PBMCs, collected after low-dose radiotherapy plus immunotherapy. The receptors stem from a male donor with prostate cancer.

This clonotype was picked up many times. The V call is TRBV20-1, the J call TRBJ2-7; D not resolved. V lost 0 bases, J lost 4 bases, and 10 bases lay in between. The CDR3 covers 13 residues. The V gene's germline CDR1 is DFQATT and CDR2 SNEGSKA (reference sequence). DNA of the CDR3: TGCAGTGCTAGAGATCCCGGCAGATACGAGCAGTACTTC. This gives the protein CSARDPGRYEQYF.

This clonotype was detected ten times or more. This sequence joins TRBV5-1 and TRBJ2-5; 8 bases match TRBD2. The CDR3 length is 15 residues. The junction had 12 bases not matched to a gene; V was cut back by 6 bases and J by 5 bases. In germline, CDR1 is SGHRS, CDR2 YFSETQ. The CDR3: CASTGLGGVQETQYF. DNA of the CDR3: TGCGCCAGCACGGGACTAGGGGGGGTCCAGGAGACCCAGTACTTC.

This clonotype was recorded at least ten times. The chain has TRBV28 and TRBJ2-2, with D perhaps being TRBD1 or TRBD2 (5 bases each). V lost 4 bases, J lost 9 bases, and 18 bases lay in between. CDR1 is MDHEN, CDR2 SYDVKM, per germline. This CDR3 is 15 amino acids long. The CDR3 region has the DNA TGTGCCAGCAGTTCGCCGGGGCTAATGTCCCGGGAGCTGTTTTTT. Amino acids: CASSSPGLMSRELFF.

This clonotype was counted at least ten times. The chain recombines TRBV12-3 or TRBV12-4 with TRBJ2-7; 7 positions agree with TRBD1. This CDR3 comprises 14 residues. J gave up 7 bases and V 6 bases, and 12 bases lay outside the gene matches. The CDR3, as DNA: TGTGCCAGCAGCTCAAACAGGGGCTGGGGAGAGCAGTACTTC. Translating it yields CASSSNRGWGEQYF.

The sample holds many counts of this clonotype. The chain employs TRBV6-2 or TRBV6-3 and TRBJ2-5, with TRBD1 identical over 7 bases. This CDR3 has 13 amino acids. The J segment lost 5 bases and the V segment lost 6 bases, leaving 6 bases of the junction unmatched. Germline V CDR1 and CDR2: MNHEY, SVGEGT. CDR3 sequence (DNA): TGTGCCAGCAGGAGACAGGGATGGGAGACCCAGTACTTC. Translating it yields CASRRQGWETQYF.